This T cell receptor (beta chain) was identified during a study of T-cell memory formation after mild COVID-19. Looking at the study overall: Across donors, TCR clusters were largely donor specific.

Germline CDR1 SGHVS, CDR2 FNYEAQ. This CDR3 region has 16 residues. With 4 bases removed from V and 0 bases from J, the gap between germline ends came to 13 bases. TCRdb re-analysed the 5' RACE reads in MiXCR, keeping a single row per CDR3 protein. There are 190,000 or so distinct CDR3 sequences in the sample; about 22% occur only once, and about 23% lies in the top ten. This TCR derives from an adult woman who had mild COVID-19 (a few samples of this study predate the infection). Cell type and time point are not known. The V gene is TRBV7-6, the J gene TRBJ2-1; TRBD1 might be the D (6 bases). Specimen: PBMCs or a T cell subset sorted from them (not recorded which). CDR3 protein: CASSYSLQGSYNEQFF. CDR3 DNA: TGTGCCAGCAGCTATAGTTTACAGGGCTCCTACAATGAGCAGTTCTTC.